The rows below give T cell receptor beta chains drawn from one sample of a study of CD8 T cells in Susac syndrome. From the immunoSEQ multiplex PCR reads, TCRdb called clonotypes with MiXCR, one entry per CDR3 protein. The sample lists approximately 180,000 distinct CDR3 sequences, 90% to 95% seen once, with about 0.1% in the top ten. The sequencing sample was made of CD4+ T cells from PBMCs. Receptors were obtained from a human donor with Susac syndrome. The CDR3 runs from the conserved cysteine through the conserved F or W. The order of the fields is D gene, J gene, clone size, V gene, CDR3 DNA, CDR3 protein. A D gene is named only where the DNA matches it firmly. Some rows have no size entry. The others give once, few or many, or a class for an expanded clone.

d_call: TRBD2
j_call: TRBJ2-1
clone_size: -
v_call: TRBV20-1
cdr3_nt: TGCAGTGCTAGAGTAGCGGGAGATTTGTACAATGAGCAGTTCTTC
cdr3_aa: CSARVAGDLYNEQFF

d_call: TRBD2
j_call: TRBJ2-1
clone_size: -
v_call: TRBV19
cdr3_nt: TGTGCCAGTAGTTCTAGCGGGGGGGCCGGTGAGCAGTTCTTC
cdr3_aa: CASSSSGGAGEQFF

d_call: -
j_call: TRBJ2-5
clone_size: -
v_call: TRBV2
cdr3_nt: TGTGCCAGCAGTGACTCCAGGGTGTTTAAGGAGACCCAGTACTTC
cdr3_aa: CASSDSRVFKETQYF

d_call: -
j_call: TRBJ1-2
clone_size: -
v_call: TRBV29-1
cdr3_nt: TGCAGCGTTAGCGAAGGATTTGCCTATGGCTACACCTTC
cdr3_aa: CSVSEGFAYGYTF

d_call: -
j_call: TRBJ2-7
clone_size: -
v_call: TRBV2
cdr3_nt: TGTGCCAGCAGGGGGCCGGGGGAGCAGTACTTC
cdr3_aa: CASRGPGEQYF

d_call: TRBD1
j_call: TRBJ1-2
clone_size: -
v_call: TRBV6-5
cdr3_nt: TGTGCCAGCAGTTACGGGACAGGGAAAAACTATGGCTACACCTTC
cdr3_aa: CASSYGTGKNYGYTF

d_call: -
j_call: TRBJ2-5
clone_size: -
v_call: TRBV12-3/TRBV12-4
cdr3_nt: TGTGCCAGCAGTTTAGCGGGGGTCCAAGAGACCCAGTACTTC
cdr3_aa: CASSLAGVQETQYF

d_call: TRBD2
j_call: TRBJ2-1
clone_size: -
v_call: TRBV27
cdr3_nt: TGTGCCAGCAGTTTAATCCGGGGGGGACTGAATGAGCAGTTCTTC
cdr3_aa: CASSLIRGGLNEQFF

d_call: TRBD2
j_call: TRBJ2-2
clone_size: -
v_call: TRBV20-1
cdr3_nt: TGCAGTGCTAGAGTTTATGGGAGGGGTGCCGGGGAGCTGTTTTTT
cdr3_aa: CSARVYGRGAGELFF

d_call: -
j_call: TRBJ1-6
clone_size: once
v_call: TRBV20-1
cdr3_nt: TGCAGTGCTAAGGACTGGGGGAAAAATTCACCCCTCCACTTT
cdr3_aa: CSAKDWGKNSPLHF

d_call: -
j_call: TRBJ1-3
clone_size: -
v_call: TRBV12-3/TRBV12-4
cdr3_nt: TGTGCCAGCAGTTTCTCGCGTCAGAGCTCTGGAAACACCATATATTTT
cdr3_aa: CASSFSRQSSGNTIYF

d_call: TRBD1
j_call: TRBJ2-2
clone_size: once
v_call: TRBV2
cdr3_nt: TGTGCCAGCAGTTTTCAGGGGGCTGGGACCGGGGAGCTGTTTTTT
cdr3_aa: CASSFQGAGTGELFF

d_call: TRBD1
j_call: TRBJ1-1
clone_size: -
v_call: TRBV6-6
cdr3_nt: TGTGCCAGCAGTGGAAACAGGGGATTGAACACTGAAGCTTTCTTT
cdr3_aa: CASSGNRGLNTEAFF

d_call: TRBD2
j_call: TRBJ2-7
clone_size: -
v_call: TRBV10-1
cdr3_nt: TGCGCCAGCAGTGACGGGGCGTGGACGGGGGGCTACGAGCAGTACTTC
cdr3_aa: CASSDGAWTGGYEQYF

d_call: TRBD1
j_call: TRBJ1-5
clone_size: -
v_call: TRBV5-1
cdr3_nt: TGCGCCAGCAGCCCGGGGACAGGGCACCAGCCCCAGCATTTT
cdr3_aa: CASSPGTGHQPQHF

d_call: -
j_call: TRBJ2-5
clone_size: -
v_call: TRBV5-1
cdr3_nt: TGCGCCAGCAGGTTTACCCAAGAGACCCAGTACTTC
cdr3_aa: CASRFTQETQYF

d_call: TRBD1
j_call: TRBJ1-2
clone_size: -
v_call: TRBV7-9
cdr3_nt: TGTGCCAGCAGCTCCCGGGACAGGGGGTATGGCTACACCTTC
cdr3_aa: CASSSRDRGYGYTF

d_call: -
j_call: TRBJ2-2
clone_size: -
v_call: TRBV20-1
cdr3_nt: TGCAGTGCTATACAGGGAGCGGGAATGGGGACCGGGGAGCTGTTTTTT
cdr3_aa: CSAIQGAGMGTGELFF

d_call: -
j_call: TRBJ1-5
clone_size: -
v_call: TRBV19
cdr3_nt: TGTGCCAGTAGTATTCCGAATCAGCCCCAGCATTTT
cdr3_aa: CASSIPNQPQHF

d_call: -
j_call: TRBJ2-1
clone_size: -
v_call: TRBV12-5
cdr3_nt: TGTGCTAGTGGTTTGTCCCAGCAGGGATACTCCTACAATGAGCAGTTCTTC
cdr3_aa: CASGLSQQGYSYNEQFF

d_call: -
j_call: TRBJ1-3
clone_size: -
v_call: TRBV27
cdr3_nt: TGTGCCAGCAGTTTAGGCAGATCTGGAAACACCATATATTTT
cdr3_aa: CASSLGRSGNTIYF

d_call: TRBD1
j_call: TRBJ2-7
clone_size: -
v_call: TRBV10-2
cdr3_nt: TGCGCCAGCAGAGGACAGGGGCTTTTCAACGAGCAGTACTTC
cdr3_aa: CASRGQGLFNEQYF

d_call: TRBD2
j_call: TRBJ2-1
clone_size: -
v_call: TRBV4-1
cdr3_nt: TGCGCCAGCAGCCCGGGGGGAGCGGGGGGGCCCGGGAGTGAGCAGTTCTTC
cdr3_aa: CASSPGGAGGPGSEQFF

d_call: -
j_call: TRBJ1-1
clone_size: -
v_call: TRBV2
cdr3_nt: TGTGCCAGCAGTGGGACATATCTCGGCACTGAAGCTTTCTTT
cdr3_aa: CASSGTYLGTEAFF

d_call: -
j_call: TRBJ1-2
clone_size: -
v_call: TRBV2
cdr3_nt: TGTGCCAGCAGTGGTTTGGGACGGTATGGCTACACCTTC
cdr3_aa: CASSGLGRYGYTF

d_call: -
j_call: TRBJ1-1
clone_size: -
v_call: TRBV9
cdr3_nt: TGTGCCAGCAGCGTAGGACTGGGCGACACTGAAGCTTTCTTT
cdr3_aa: CASSVGLGDTEAFF

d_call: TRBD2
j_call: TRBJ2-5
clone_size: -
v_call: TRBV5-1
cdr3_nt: TGCGCCAGCAGCTGGACTAGCGGAGAAGAGACCCAGTACTTC
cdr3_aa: CASSWTSGEETQYF

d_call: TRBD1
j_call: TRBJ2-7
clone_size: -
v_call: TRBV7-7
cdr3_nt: TGTGCTAGCAGCACCGGGACAGCCTACGAGCAGTACTTC
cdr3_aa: CASSTGTAYEQYF

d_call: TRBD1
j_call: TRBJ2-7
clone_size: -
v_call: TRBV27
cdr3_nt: TGTGCCAGCAGTTTAATCCGGGACAGGGGCCGCGAGCAGTACTTC
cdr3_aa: CASSLIRDRGREQYF

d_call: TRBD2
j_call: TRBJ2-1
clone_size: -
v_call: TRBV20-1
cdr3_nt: TGCAGTGCTAGAGATCTCGCGGGGGGATACAATGAGCAGTTCTTC
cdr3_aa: CSARDLAGGYNEQFF

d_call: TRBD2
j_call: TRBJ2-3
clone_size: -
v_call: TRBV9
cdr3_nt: TGTGCCAGCAGCGTAGTGGCGGGGGGGCCTCTTACGGATACGCAGTATTTT
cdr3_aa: CASSVVAGGPLTDTQYF

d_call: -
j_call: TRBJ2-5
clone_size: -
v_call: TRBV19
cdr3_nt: TGTGCCAGTAGACCACAGGGTGGGGGAGAGACCCAGTACTTC
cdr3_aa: CASRPQGGGETQYF

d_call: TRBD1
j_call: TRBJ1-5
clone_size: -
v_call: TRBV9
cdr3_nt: TGTGCCAGCAGCGTAGGCCCTGACAGGGGGGATCAGCCCCAGCATTTT
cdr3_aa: CASSVGPDRGDQPQHF

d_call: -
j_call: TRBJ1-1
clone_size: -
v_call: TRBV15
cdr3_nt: TGTGCCACCAGCTTACCCTTTAGCAAGAACACTGAAGCTTTCTTT
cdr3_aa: CATSLPFSKNTEAFF